The 8 T cell receptor beta chains below all came from one sample that was sequenced in a study of early T cells in non-severe SARS-CoV-2 infection. MiXCR, run by TCRdb on the 5' RACE reads, gives a single entry per CDR3 protein. Of fewer than 80,000 distinct CDR3 sequences listed, approximately 9.2% are singletons. The sequences come from whole blood, collected at baseline. The receptors come from an adult who was a healthcare worker with PCR-confirmed SARS-CoV-2 infection or an uninfected control (not recorded which).

This clonotype was counted a few times. At one end, the junction sequence differs from germline, possibly due to a read error. The chain couples TRBV27 to TRBJ1-3; perhaps TRBD1 as D (5 bases). CDR1 and CDR2 (germline): MNHEY, SMNVEV (reference sequence). The CDR3 loop spans 19 amino acids. The CDR3 DNA reads as TGTGCCAGCAGTTTGACAGCTTTTAGTGCTATCAACTCTGAAAACACCATATATTTT. This encodes CASSLTAFSAINSENTIYF.

There are a few counts of this clonotype. A read error may be the cause here, since a much bigger clone is one base away. J is TRBJ1-3 and V is TRBV29-1, with D hard to call. CDR1 and CDR2 from the germline V gene are SQVTM and ANQGSEA. CDR3 length: 15 amino acids. V was clipped by 4 bases and J by 0 bases, with 13 bases between them. CDR3 sequence reads: CSVGGETVSGNTIYF. For the CDR3, the DNA is TGCAGCGTTGGGGGAGAGACCGTCTCTGGAAACACCATATATTTT.

This clonotype was seen ten or more times. J is TRBJ1-2 and V is TRBV13, with D perhaps matching TRBD1 (6 bases). CDR3 length: 14 residues. V was shortened by 5 bases and J by 5 bases, with 15 bases between the two germline ends. CDR1 and CDR2 (germline): PRHDT, FYEKMQ (reference sequence). In DNA, the CDR3 is TGTGCCAGCAGCACCTGGGGACACTCATATGGCTACACCTTC. Amino acid sequence: CASSTWGHSYGYTF.

This chain uses TRBV7-9 with TRBJ1-5, with no clear D. V was cut by 2 bases and J by 5 bases, with 4 bases left in between. The CDR3 spans 12 residues. Germline CDR1 reads SEHNR; CDR2 reads FQNEAQ (reference sequence). DNA for the CDR3: TGTGCCAGCAGCTTAACAGATCAGCCCCAGCATTTT. Residues: CASSLTDQPQHF.

About this clonotype itself: This may be a read error, as it is one base from a much larger clone. The CDR3 spells CSVVTAIYGYTF. CDR3 coding DNA: TGCAGCGTTGTGACAGCCATCTATGGCTACACCTTC. V is TRBV29-1 and J is TRBJ1-2, with D possibly matching TRBD1 (5 bases). Germline lookup yields CDR1 SQVTM and CDR2 ANQGSEA. V lost 4 bases, J lost 4 bases, and 10 bases lay in between. This CDR3 contains 12 residues. Supplemented by reference TRBV29-1 and TRBJ1-2, the full variable domain reads SAVISQKPSRDICQRGTSLTIQCQVDSQVTMMFWYRQQPGQSLTLIATANQGSEATYESGFVIDKFPISRPNLTFSTLTVSNMSPEDSSIYLCSVVTAIYGYTFGSGTRLTVV.

V gene TRBV20-1 combines with J gene TRBJ2-1; 10 nucleotides align to TRBD2. The CDR3 length is 16 residues. In germline, CDR1 is DFQATT, CDR2 SNEGSKA (reference sequence). The junction had 8 bases not matched to a gene; V was cut back by 0 bases and J by 6 bases. CDR3 DNA sequence: TGCAGTGCTAGAGATTTACTAGCGGGATTTCGCAATGAGCAGTTCTTC. Translation gives CSARDLLAGFRNEQFF.

This clonotype was seen many times. V and J are TRBV7-6 and TRBJ2-2; D is perhaps TRBD2 (5 bases). Germline assignment: CDR1 SGHVS and CDR2 FNYEAQ. The CDR3 has 16 amino acids. V was pared by 5 bases and J by 4 bases, with 17 bases between. The CDR3 coding sequence is TGTGCCAGCAGCACCCGGGATAAGTCGGGCACCGGGGAGCTGTTTTTT. Its protein product is CASSTRDKSGTGELFF. Combining the CDR3 with reference TRBV7-6 and TRBJ2-2 gives the whole variable domain GAGVSQSPRYKVTKRGQDVALRCDPISGHVSLYWYRQALGQGPEFLTYFNYEAQQDKSGLPNDRFSAERPEGSISTLTIQRTEQRDSAMYRCASSTRDKSGTGELFFGEGSRLTVL.

The chain combines TRBV20-1 with TRBJ2-3, with 9 bases matching TRBD2. The germline gives CDR1 DFQATT, CDR2 SNEGSKA (reference sequence). With V trimmed by 5 bases and J by 5 bases, 11 bases remained unmatched. The CDR3 totals 15 residues. The DNA for the CDR3 is TGCAGTGCTCCCCTGGGGCTAGCGGGACTAGATACGCAGTATTTT. It encodes CSAPLGLAGLDTQYF.